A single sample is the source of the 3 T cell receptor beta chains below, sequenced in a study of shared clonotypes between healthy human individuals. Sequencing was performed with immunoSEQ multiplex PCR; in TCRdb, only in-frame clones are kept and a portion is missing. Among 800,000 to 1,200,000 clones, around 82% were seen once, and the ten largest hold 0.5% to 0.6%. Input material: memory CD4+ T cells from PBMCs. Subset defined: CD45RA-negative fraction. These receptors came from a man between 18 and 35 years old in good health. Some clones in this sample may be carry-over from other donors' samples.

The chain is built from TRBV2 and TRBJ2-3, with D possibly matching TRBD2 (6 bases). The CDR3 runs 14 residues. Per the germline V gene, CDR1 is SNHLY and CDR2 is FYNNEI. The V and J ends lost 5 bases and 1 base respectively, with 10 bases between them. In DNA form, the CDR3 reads TGTGCCAGCAGTAGCGGGTTCCGCACAGATACGCAGTATTTT. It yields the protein CASSSGFRTDTQYF.

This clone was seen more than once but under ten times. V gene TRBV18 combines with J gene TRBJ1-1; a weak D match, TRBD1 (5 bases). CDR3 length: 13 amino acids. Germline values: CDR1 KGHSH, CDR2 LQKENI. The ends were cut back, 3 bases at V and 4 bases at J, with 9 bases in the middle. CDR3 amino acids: CASSPGVSTEAFF. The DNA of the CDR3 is TGTGCCAGCTCACCGGGGGTGAGCACTGAAGCTTTCTTT.

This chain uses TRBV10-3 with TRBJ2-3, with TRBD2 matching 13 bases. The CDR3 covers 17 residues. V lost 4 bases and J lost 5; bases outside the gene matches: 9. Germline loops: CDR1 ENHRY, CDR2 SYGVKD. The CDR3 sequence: CAISALLAGGPGDTQYF. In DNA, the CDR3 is TGTGCCATCAGTGCCCTACTAGCGGGAGGGCCGGGAGATACGCAGTATTTT.